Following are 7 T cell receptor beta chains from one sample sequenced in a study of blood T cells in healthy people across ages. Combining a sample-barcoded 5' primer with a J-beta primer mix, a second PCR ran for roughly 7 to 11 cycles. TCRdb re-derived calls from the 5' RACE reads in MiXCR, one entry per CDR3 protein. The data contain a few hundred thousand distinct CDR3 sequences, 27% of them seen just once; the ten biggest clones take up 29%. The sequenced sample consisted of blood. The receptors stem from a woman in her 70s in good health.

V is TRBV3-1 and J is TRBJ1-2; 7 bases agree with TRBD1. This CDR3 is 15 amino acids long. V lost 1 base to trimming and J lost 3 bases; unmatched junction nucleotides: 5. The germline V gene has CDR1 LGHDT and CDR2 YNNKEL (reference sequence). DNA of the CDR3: TGTGCCAGCAGCCAAGGACAGGGACGTGACTATGGCTACACCTTC. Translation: CASSQGQGRDYGYTF.

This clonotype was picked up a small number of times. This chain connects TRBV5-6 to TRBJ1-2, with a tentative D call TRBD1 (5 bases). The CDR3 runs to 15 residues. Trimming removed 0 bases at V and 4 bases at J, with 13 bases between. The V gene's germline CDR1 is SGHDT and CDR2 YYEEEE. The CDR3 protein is CASSLAPPRGYGYTF. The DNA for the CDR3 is TGTGCCAGCAGCTTGGCACCCCCGAGGGGCTATGGCTACACCTTC.

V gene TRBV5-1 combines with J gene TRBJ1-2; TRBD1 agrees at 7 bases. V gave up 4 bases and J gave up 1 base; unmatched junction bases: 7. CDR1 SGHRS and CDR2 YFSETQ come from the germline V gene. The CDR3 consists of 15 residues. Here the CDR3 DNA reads TGCGCCAGCAGCGCCCGACAGGGAGGTAACTATGGCTACACCTTC. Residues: CASSARQGGNYGYTF.

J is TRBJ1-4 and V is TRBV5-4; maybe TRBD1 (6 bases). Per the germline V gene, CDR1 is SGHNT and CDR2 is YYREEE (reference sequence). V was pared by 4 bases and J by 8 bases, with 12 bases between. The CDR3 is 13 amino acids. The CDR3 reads CASSTRGTEKLFF. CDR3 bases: TGTGCCAGCAGCACCAGGGGAACGGAAAAACTGTTTTTT. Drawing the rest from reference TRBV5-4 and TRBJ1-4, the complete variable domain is ETGVTQSPTHLIKTRGQQVTLRCSSQSGHNTVSWYQQALGQGPQFIFQYYREEENGRGNFPPRFSGLQFPNYSSELNVNALELDDSALYLCASSTRGTEKLFFGSGTQLSVL.

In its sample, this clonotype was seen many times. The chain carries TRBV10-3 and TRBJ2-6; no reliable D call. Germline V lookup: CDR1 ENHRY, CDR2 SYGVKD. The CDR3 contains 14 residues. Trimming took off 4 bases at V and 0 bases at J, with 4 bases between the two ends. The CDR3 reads CAISGSSGANVLTF. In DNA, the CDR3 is TGTGCCATCAGTGGAAGCTCTGGGGCCAACGTCCTGACTTTC.

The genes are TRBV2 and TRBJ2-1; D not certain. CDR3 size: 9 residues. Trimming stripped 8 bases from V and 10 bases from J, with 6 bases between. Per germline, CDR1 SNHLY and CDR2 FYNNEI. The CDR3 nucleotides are TGTGCCAGCCAACGAGAGCAGTTCTTC. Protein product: CASQREQFF.

The CDR3 here is CASSPRAGSDTIYF. CDR3 DNA sequence: TGTGCCAGCAGCCCCCGTGCAGGGAGCGACACCATATATTTT. The chain has TRBV7-8 and TRBJ1-3; D may be TRBD1 (5 bases). This CDR3 has 14 residues. Germline lookup yields CDR1 SGHVS and CDR2 FQNEAQ. Trimming took 5 bases from V and 8 from J, leaving 16 bases between them.